The 11 T cell receptor beta chains in this list originate from one sample, sequenced in a study of T cell responses to AZD1222 COVID-19 vaccine. The repertoire was sequenced with immunoSEQ multiplex PCR; TCRdb's copy has only in-frame clones and lacks some. The sample has around 130,000 clones; approximately 83% are singletons. The specimen was peripheral blood, collected on day 0 of AZD1222 vaccination. Receptor source: an adult in good health.

The genes are TRBV5-5 and TRBJ2-1; 9 nucleotides agree with TRBD2. The V segment lost 3 bases and the J segment 1 base; nucleotides outside the gene matches: 2. Germline CDR1 and CDR2: SGHKS and YYEKEE (reference sequence). This CDR3 region has 15 residues. The DNA for the CDR3 is TGTGCCAGCAGCTCTAGCGGGATATCCTACAATGAGCAGTTCTTC. Translating it yields CASSSSGISYNEQFF.

V gene TRBV7-9 combines with J gene TRBJ2-3, with TRBD1 matching over 9 bases. Germline CDR1 SEHNR, CDR2 FQNEAQ (reference sequence). CDR3 size: 14 residues. V trimming: 6 bases; J trimming: 2 bases; junction bases outside the gene matches: 3. The CDR3 is CASRNRGPTDTQYF. The CDR3 coding sequence is TGTGCCAGCAGAAACAGGGGGCCCACAGATACGCAGTATTTT. Full variable domain (missing parts from reference TRBV7-9 and TRBJ2-3): DTGVSQNPRHKITKRGQNVTFRCDPISEHNRLYWYRQTLGQGPEFLTYFQNEAQLEKSRLLSDRFSAERPKGSFSTLEIQRTEQGDSAMYLCASRNRGPTDTQYFGPGTRLTVL.

There are a few counts of this clone. Mismatch with germline at one junction end may stem from a read error. V gene TRBV27 combines with J gene TRBJ1-2, with D possibly matching TRBD1 (5 bases). CDR3 length equals 12 residues. Per the germline V gene, CDR1 is MNHEY and CDR2 is SMNVEV (reference sequence). This CDR3 reads CASSSRQGVGAF. The CDR3 region has the DNA TGTGCCAGCAGTTCCCGTCAGGGAGTTGGCGCCTTC.

The rearrangement links TRBV11-2 to TRBJ1-4, with 8 bases lining up with TRBD1. Germline loops: CDR1 SGHAT, CDR2 FQNNGV. The CDR3 extends over 14 amino acids. V gave up 4 bases and J gave up 10 bases; unmatched junction bases: 8. The CDR3 nucleotides are TGTGCCAGCAGCTCAACCACAGGGGGTGGAAAACTGTTTTTT. Its protein is CASSSTTGGGKLFF. The full variable domain, in which reference TRBV11-2 and TRBJ1-4 provide the parts outside the CDR3, is EAGVAQSPRYKIIEKRQSVAFWCNPISGHATLYWYQQILGQGPKLLIQFQNNGVVDDSQLPKDRFSAERLKGVDSTLKIQPAKLEDSAVYLCASSSTTGGGKLFFGSGTQLSVL.

This chain connects TRBV3-1 (or the pseudogene TRBV3-2) to TRBJ1-1; D perhaps matches TRBD1 (5 bases). Germline CDR1 and CDR2: LGHDT and YNNKEL (reference sequence). Trimming removed 5 bases at V and 0 bases at J, with 7 bases between. The CDR3 extends over 13 amino acids. In DNA, the CDR3 is TGTGCCAGCAGCGGGACGGTGAACACTGAAGCTTTCTTT. Translating gives CASSGTVNTEAFF.

The chain carries TRBV29-1 and TRBJ1-2, with 8 bases that match TRBD1. CDR3 size: 13 residues. Trimming cost V 3 bases and J 5 bases; bases outside gene matches: 5. Germline V gene sequence: CDR1 SQVTM, CDR2 ANQGSEA. The CDR3 is CSVEEDREYGYTF. For the CDR3, the DNA is TGCAGCGTTGAGGAGGACAGGGAATATGGCTACACCTTC.

This clone was detected once. The rearrangement links TRBV18 to TRBJ2-2; D not certain. Germline V gene lookup returns CDR1 KGHSH and CDR2 LQKENI. Between the trimmed V and J ends, which lost 3 bases and 1 base, there was a span of 9 bases. CDR3 length equals 15 residues. CDR3 region: CASSPITRNTGELFF. The CDR3 DNA reads TGTGCCAGCTCACCTATTACAAGGAACACCGGGGAGCTGTTTTTT.

In this sample, this clone turned up once. CDR3 coding DNA: TGTGCCAGCAGCCGACCGGGACAGTCGGATTCACCCCTCCACTTT. Protein: CASSRPGQSDSPLHF. The rearrangement uses TRBV14 and TRBJ1-6, with TRBD1 matching over 7 bases. V trimming: 4 bases; J trimming: 8 bases; junction bases outside the gene matches: 8. This CDR3 has 15 amino acids. The germline V gene has CDR1 SGHDN and CDR2 FVKESK.

CDR3 nucleotides: TGTGCCAGCAGCGTTTTGGGGGAGAGTTCACCCCTCCACTTT. Its protein is CASSVLGESSPLHF. The V and J genes are TRBV9 and TRBJ1-6, with D maybe TRBD1 (5 bases). In germline, CDR1 is SGDLS, CDR2 YYNGEE. The CDR3 extends over 14 amino acids. V was cut by 2 bases and J by 9 bases, with 12 bases left in between.

The chain has TRBV3-1 (or the pseudogene TRBV3-2) and TRBJ1-3; no clear D gene. V lost 3 bases and J 1 base, leaving 16 bases between the germline ends. The CDR3 covers 17 residues. CDR1 is LGHDT and CDR2 is YNNKEL in the germline V gene (reference sequence). The CDR3 reads CASSHLTGKISGNTIYF. DNA of the CDR3: TGTGCCAGCAGCCATCTAACGGGCAAAATTTCTGGAAACACCATATATTTT.

The chain carries TRBV10-1 and TRBJ1-3, with D hard to call. The CDR3 length is 16 residues. Germline values: CDR1 WNHNN, CDR2 SYGVQD (reference sequence). V lost 3 bases and J 4 bases, leaving 16 bases between the germline ends. In nucleotides, the CDR3 is TGCGCCAGCAGTGAACCCACTCCTCCTCGCGGAAACACCATATATTTT. Encoded protein: CASSEPTPPRGNTIYF.